This passage covers 15 T cell receptor beta chains from one sample sequenced in a study of early T cells in non-severe SARS-CoV-2 infection. Each CDR3 protein gets one entry after TCRdb re-called the 5' RACE reads with MiXCR. The top ten clones hold about 1.4% of a sample with roughly 58,000 distinct CDR3 sequences, approximately 13% of them seen once. Sequenced input: whole blood. The receptors were gathered from an adult who was a healthcare worker with PCR-confirmed SARS-CoV-2 infection or an uninfected control (not recorded which).

Ten or more counts support this clonotype. The rearrangement links TRBV27 to TRBJ2-1; D might be TRBD1 or TRBD2, each matching 5 bases. Germline loops: CDR1 MNHEY, CDR2 SMNVEV (reference sequence). V dropped 2 bases and J dropped 1 base, with 6 bases sitting between them. This CDR3 contains 14 residues. Here the CDR3 reads CASSLGGSYNEQFF. The CDR3 DNA follows: TGTGCCAGCAGTTTAGGGGGTTCCTACAATGAGCAGTTCTTC.

This clonotype is categorized as medium-sized. V usage is TRBV5-5 and J usage is TRBJ1-5; D is possibly TRBD1 (6 bases). The CDR3 spans 18 residues. Looked up from germline, CDR1 is SGHKS and CDR2 is YYEKEE (reference sequence). The V end lost 1 base, the J end lost 1 base, and 18 bases lay between the germline ends. CDR3 sequence reads: CASSLNVQGGGSNQPQHF. The CDR3 nucleotides read TGTGCCAGCAGCTTGAACGTACAGGGAGGGGGGAGCAATCAGCCCCAGCATTTT. Full variable domain (missing parts from reference TRBV5-5 and TRBJ1-5): DAGVTQSPTHLIKTRGQQVTLRCSPISGHKSVSWYQQVLGQGPQFIFQYYEKEERGRGNFPDRFSARQFPNYSSELNVNALLLGDSALYLCASSLNVQGGGSNQPQHFGDGTRLSIL.

This clonotype was picked up a small number of times. This chain joins TRBV11-2 and TRBJ1-4, with 8 bases aligning to TRBD1. The CDR3 loop spans 15 amino acids. V dropped 1 base and J dropped 7; count of bases not matched to a gene: 5. Germline V gene sequence: CDR1 SGHAT, CDR2 FQNNGV. The CDR3 coding sequence is TGTGCCAGCAGCTTAGTCAGGGGGCTCGGTGAAAAACTGTTTTTT. Translation gives CASSLVRGLGEKLFF.

DNA of the CDR3: TGTGCCAGCAGCTCTCAACAGGGTAGAGGAGCTTTCTTT. This codes for CASSSQQGRGAFF. V gene TRBV7-6 combines with J gene TRBJ1-1, with D maybe TRBD1 (6 bases). Trimming removed 4 bases from V and 10 bases from J, with 16 bases in between. The germline V gene encodes CDR1 SGHVS and CDR2 FNYEAQ. This CDR3 is built from 13 residues.

Many counts were recorded for this clonotype. In nucleotides, the CDR3 is TGTGCCAGCAGCCGACTAGCGGGGGGCTACGAGCAGTACTTC. Translation gives CASSRLAGGYEQYF. The chain employs TRBV7-2 and TRBJ2-7, with 13 bases identical to TRBD2. The CDR3 extends over 14 amino acids. The V gene's germline CDR1 is SGHTA and CDR2 FQGNSA. Trimming at V came to 5 bases and at J to 3 bases, leaving 1 base not matched to a gene.

This clonotype was counted many times. The J gene is TRBJ2-7, the V gene TRBV3-1; D is undetermined. CDR1 LGHDT and CDR2 YNNKEL come from the germline V gene (reference sequence). The CDR3 length is 15 residues. With 0 bases removed from V and 0 bases from J, the gap between germline ends came to 9 bases. The CDR3 loop is CASSQDRKASYEQYF. Written as DNA, the CDR3 is TGTGCCAGCAGCCAAGATCGTAAAGCCTCCTACGAGCAGTACTTC.

The chain uses TRBV7-9 and TRBJ2-5; 15 nucleotides agree with TRBD2. J was trimmed by 7 bases and V by 3 bases; bases with no gene match: 6. The germline CDR1 and CDR2 sequences are SEHNR and FQNEAQ (reference sequence). This CDR3 comprises 16 residues. CDR3 sequence: CASSLGLAGGLGTQYF. As DNA, the CDR3 is TGTGCCAGCAGCTTGGGACTAGCGGGGGGACTGGGGACCCAGTACTTC.

In this sample, this clonotype turned up a few times. This chain uses TRBV19 with TRBJ2-1; TRBD2 matches 11 bases. V shed 8 bases and J 7 bases; nucleotides not matched to a gene: 10. The CDR3 contains 15 residues. The germline CDR1 and CDR2 sequences are LNHDA and SQIVND (reference sequence). CDR3 in amino acids: CASLGASGGMNEQFF. Here the CDR3 DNA reads TGTGCCAGTTTAGGTGCTAGCGGGGGGATGAATGAGCAGTTCTTC.

This clonotype showed up just a few times. Mismatch with germline at one junction end may stem from a read error. The rearrangement links TRBV19 to TRBJ1-3; D remains ambiguous. The CDR3 sequence is 15 residues long. The germline V gene encodes CDR1 LNHDA and CDR2 SQIVND (reference sequence). The CDR3 DNA reads as TGTGCCAGTAGTAAGGGAGACTCCTCTGAAAACACCATATATTTT. Protein: CASSKGDSSENTIYF.

This clonotype has a count of ten or more. V is TRBV11-2 and J is TRBJ1-2; TRBD1 might be the D (6 bases). The V end was cut by 2 bases, the J end by 4 bases, with 11 bases between. The CDR3 is 14 amino acids. Looked up from germline, CDR1 is SGHAT and CDR2 is FQNNGV. This CDR3 is CASSLFGGAYGYTF. CDR3 in DNA: TGTGCCAGCAGCTTATTCGGGGGCGCCTATGGCTACACCTTC.

The gene calls are TRBV20-1 and TRBJ1-6; D is perhaps TRBD1 (6 bases). This CDR3 contains 15 residues. The V gene's germline CDR1 is DFQATT and CDR2 SNEGSKA (reference sequence). V lost 3 bases and J lost 7, with 16 bases in between. DNA for the CDR3: TGCAGTGCTAGGGCACAGGGAGTCGGGAATTCACCCCTCCACTTT. Residues: CSARAQGVGNSPLHF.

This clonotype was recorded a few times. The V call is TRBV7-3, the J call TRBJ1-1; no firm D call. CDR3 size: 13 residues. V was shortened by 2 bases and J by 0 bases, with 4 bases between the two germline ends. Germline V CDR1 and CDR2: SGHTA, FQGTGA. This CDR3 is CASSLELNTEAFF. In DNA, the CDR3 is TGTGCCAGCAGCTTAGAGCTGAACACTGAAGCTTTCTTT.

The chain uses TRBV29-1 and TRBJ2-1; weak D call: TRBD2 (5 bases). The CDR3 is made up of 16 amino acids. V shed 4 bases and J shed 0 bases, with 16 bases lying between them. Germline loops: CDR1 SQVTM, CDR2 ANQGSEA. In DNA, the CDR3 is TGCAGCGTTGTAGGTGGCGGGCGCAGCTCCTACAATGAGCAGTTCTTC. Its protein is CSVVGGGRSSYNEQFF.

This clonotype was observed at least ten times. This chain connects TRBV6-1 to TRBJ1-5, with D tentatively TRBD1 (6 bases). V was trimmed by 10 bases and J by 5 bases, leaving 24 bases between them. Germline V CDR1 and CDR2: MNHNS, SASEGT. This CDR3 region has 16 residues. CDR3 bases: TGTGCCACCCAACGGCCGGGCCCAGGGGCGGATCAGCCCCAGCATTTT. Its protein product is CATQRPGPGADQPQHF.

This clonotype turned up a few times. The chain joins TRBV6-6 to TRBJ1-5, with D unclear. The germline CDR1 and CDR2 sequences are MNHNY and SVGAGI (reference sequence). The CDR3 totals 17 residues. V was clipped by 6 bases and J by 4 bases, with 22 bases between them. CDR3 nucleotides: TGTGCCAGCAGCCGCCTTAGGGCGGCCGACGGAAATCAGCCCCAGCATTTT. It specifies CASSRLRAADGNQPQHF.